The 5 T cell receptor beta chains below all came from one sample that was sequenced in a study of pediatric ulcerative colitis. Only in-frame clones appear in the TCRdb table, and some are missing; sequencing was by immunoSEQ multiplex PCR. This sample carries 57,000 or so clones, about 90% of them seen once, and the ten largest clones take around 1.4%. What was sequenced was blood. The source is a boy between 10 and 17 years old who was a control in a study of pediatric ulcerative colitis.

The chain joins TRBV5-1 to TRBJ2-7, with TRBD1 identical over 9 bases. Losses at the gene ends were 5 bases for V and 2 bases for J; bases not matched to a gene: 14. Looked up from germline, CDR1 is SGHRS and CDR2 is YFSETQ. This CDR3 has 17 residues. CDR3 coding DNA: TGCGCCAGCAGTCTGTCGACAGGGGGACTCGGGGCCTACGAGCAGTACTTC. Encoded protein: CASSLSTGGLGAYEQYF.

The genes are TRBV30 and TRBJ2-1; D gene ambiguous. V lost 0 bases, J lost 8 bases, and 14 bases lay in between. The germline CDR1 and CDR2 sequences are GTSNPN and SVGIG (reference sequence). The CDR3 sequence is 14 residues long. Here the CDR3 reads CAWSVGSRVDEQFF. The CDR3 DNA reads TGTGCCTGGAGTGTAGGTTCTAGGGTCGATGAGCAGTTCTTC.

This chain joins TRBV29-1 and TRBJ1-2; 8 bases are shared with TRBD1. Germline V lookup: CDR1 SQVTM, CDR2 ANQGSEA. The junction had 7 bases not matched to a gene; V was cut back by 3 bases and J by 4 bases. The length of the CDR3 is 14 residues. CDR3 in amino acids: CSVDPRQGTYGYTF. The CDR3 DNA reads as TGCAGCGTTGATCCTCGACAGGGGACCTATGGCTACACCTTC.

The chain links TRBV25-1 to TRBJ1-6; D is unresolved. The CDR3 consists of 13 residues. Trimming removed 3 bases from V and 10 bases from J, with 10 bases in between. From germline, CDR1 is MGHDK and CDR2 SYGVNS. As DNA, the CDR3 is TGTGCCAGCAGTGAGTCAAACCGGTCACCCCTCCACTTT. This sequence encodes CASSESNRSPLHF. The complete variable domain, with remaining parts taken from reference TRBV25-1 and TRBJ1-6, reads EADIYQTPRYLVIGTGKKITLECSQTMGHDKMYWYQQDPGMELHLIHYSYGVNSTEKGDLSSESTVSRIRTEHFPLTLESARPSHTSQYLCASSESNRSPLHFGNGTRLTVT.

The CDR3 reads CASSLAGGVEAFF. In DNA form, the CDR3 reads TGTGCCAGCAGTTTAGCTGGGGGGGTGGAAGCTTTCTTT. V is TRBV28 and J is TRBJ1-1, with D maybe TRBD1 (5 bases). The V gene's germline CDR1 is MDHEN and CDR2 SYDVKM. The V end lost 2 bases, the J end lost 8 bases, and 12 bases lay between the germline ends. CDR3 length: 13 amino acids. The whole variable domain, filled in from reference TRBV28 and TRBJ1-1, reads DVKVTQSSRYLVKRTGEKVFLECVQDMDHENMFWYRQDPGLGLRLIYFSYDVKMKEKGDIPEGYSVSREKKERFSLILESASTNQTSMYLCASSLAGGVEAFFGQGTRLTVV.